This TCR beta chain was profiled in a study of post-analysis software for immune sequencing data. General study results and limits: Batch-mates among the samples co-clustered strongly by F measure. Patients showed TRBV5-6, TRBV5-1 and TRBV20-1 among roughly five TRBV segments more frequent than in controls.

This clonotype was found many times. Its antigen is as yet unknown. V dropped 0 bases and J dropped 6 bases, with 12 bases sitting between them. The germline gives CDR1 SGHRS, CDR2 YFSETQ. There are 14 residues in the CDR3. The library was made from cDNA and included unique molecular identifiers. A population of roughly 1 to 11 million T cells gave rise to 400,000 to 550,000 cDNA molecules. TCRdb reprocessed the PCR reads via MiXCR and lists one record per CDR3 protein. The sample lists approximately 260,000 distinct CDR3 sequences, 30% to 45% occurring once. Sequencing used blood. The chain combines TRBV5-1 with TRBJ1-2, with D possibly TRBD1 on 6 matching bases. This receptor was identified in a girl under 18 with multiple sclerosis. This CDR3 is CASSLASGEDGYTF. Here the CDR3 DNA reads TGCGCCAGCAGCTTGGCCTCAGGGGAGGATGGCTACACCTTC. The entire variable domain, with the rest obtained from reference TRBV5-1 and TRBJ1-2, is as follows: KAGVTQTPRYLIKTRGQQVTLSCSPISGHRSVSWYQQTPGQGLQFLFEYFSETQRNKGNFPGRFSGRQFSNSRSEMNVSTLELGDSALYLCASSLASGEDGYTFGSGTRLTVV.